A selection of T cell receptor beta chains follows, all from one sample in a study of blood T cell repertoires in COVID-19. Using immunoSEQ multiplex PCR, the repertoire was profiled, and TCRdb retains in-frame clones only, with some absent. Of 140,000 to 150,000 clones listed, 81% were seen once; the top ten hold roughly 8.2%. The sample consisted of peripheral blood. These TCRs come from a human donor in a cohort sampled during active COVID-19. CDR3s include the opening cysteine and the closing phenylalanine or tryptophan. D genes are given only for firm matches. Clone size is given for some rows only: seen once, a few or many times, or a class if the clone is expanded.

TRBJ2-7,TRBD2,many,TRBV29-1,TGCAGCGTTGAAGATTCCAGCGGGAGTTGGGGGAAGCAGTACTTC,CSVEDSSGSWGKQYF
TRBJ1-2,TRBD1,many,TRBV6-2/TRBV6-3,TGTGCCAGCAGTTACTCCAACAGGGGTTACGGCTACACCTTC,CASSYSNRGYGYTF
TRBJ1-5,NA,NA,TRBV2,TGTGCCAGCAGTGACATTGTTAGCAATCAGCCCCAGCATTTT,CASSDIVSNQPQHF
TRBJ2-7,TRBD2,medium-sized,TRBV13,TGTGCCAGCAGCCGGAGCGGGAGTGGGTACGAGCAGTACTTC,CASSRSGSGYEQYF
TRBJ2-1,TRBD2,NA,TRBV7-3,TGTGCCAGCAGCTCGGGACTAGCGGGAGACTTTGAGCAGTTCTTC,CASSSGLAGDFEQFF
TRBJ2-3,NA,NA,TRBV5-1,TGCGCCAGCAGCTTGGGTACTAGCACAGATACGCAGTATTTT,CASSLGTSTDTQYF
TRBJ2-7,TRBD2,once,TRBV5-4,TGTGCCAGCAGCGTTGGGGGTATAGCGGGCTCCTACGAGCAGTACTTC,CASSVGGIAGSYEQYF
TRBJ2-7,TRBD1,NA,TRBV29-1,TGCAGCGTTTGGACAACAAGGACAGGAGCCCACGAGCAGTACTTC,CSVWTTRTGAHEQYF
TRBJ1-1,NA,few,TRBV29-1,TGCAGCGGGGTGGGGGCTTTCACTGAAGCTTTCTTT,CSGVGAFTEAFF
TRBJ1-4,TRBD1,NA,TRBV6-5,TGTGCCAGCAGCGCGGACAGGGTGGATGAAAAACTGTTTTTT,CASSADRVDEKLFF
TRBJ1-2,NA,NA,TRBV7-9,TGTGCCAGCAGCTCAGCCGGGACTGATTATTATGGCTACACCTTC,CASSSAGTDYYGYTF
TRBJ2-2,TRBD2,few,TRBV7-8,TGTGCCAGCAGCTTAGTAGGGACTAGCGGGGGAGGCACCGGGGAGCTGTTTTTT,CASSLVGTSGGGTGELFF
TRBJ2-5,TRBD1,NA,TRBV27,TGTGCCAGCAGCCCAACAACAGGGGGCGGGGAGACCCAGTACTTC,CASSPTTGGGETQYF
TRBJ1-3,NA,NA,TRBV5-6,TGTGCCAGCAGCCCGATAGAGTCTGGAAACACCATATATTTT,CASSPIESGNTIYF
TRBJ2-3,NA,NA,TRBV28,TGTGCCAGCAGTTTATTGGGGCGGGACCCAGATACGCAGTATTTT,CASSLLGRDPDTQYF
TRBJ2-2,NA,NA,TRBV21-1,TGTGCCAGCAGCCCTAGTGGTTCTGGGGAGCTGTTTTTT,CASSPSGSGELFF
TRBJ2-7,NA,NA,TRBV19,TGTGCCAGTAGCGACCGACAGAAAACCTACGAGCAGTACTTC,CASSDRQKTYEQYF
TRBJ2-7,NA,NA,TRBV6-2/TRBV6-3,TGTGCCAGCAGCGCCGAGAGGTACGAGCAGTACTTC,CASSAERYEQYF
TRBJ2-7,TRBD1,NA,TRBV6-6,TGTGCCAGCAGCCCCCTGGACAGGGAACACGAGCAGTACTTC,CASSPLDREHEQYF
TRBJ2-2,TRBD2,once,TRBV7-3,TGTGCCAGCAGCTTAAAACTAGCGGGAATCGGGGAGCTGTTTTTT,CASSLKLAGIGELFF
TRBJ1-1,NA,few,TRBV4-2,TGTGCCAGCAGCGGTAGTACGCCCCTGAACACTGAAGCTTTCTTT,CASSGSTPLNTEAFF
TRBJ2-3,NA,NA,TRBV11-3,TGTGCCAGCAGCTTTTTTGGGGAGGAAGATACGCAGTATTTT,CASSFFGEEDTQYF
TRBJ1-6,TRBD1,NA,TRBV16,TGTGCCAGCAGCCCTTCCGGGACAGACAATTCACCCCTCCACTTT,CASSPSGTDNSPLHF
TRBJ1-6,TRBD1,NA,TRBV7-6,TGTGCCAGCAGCTTAGCGACAGGGGGTAGTTCACCCCTCCACTTT,CASSLATGGSSPLHF
TRBJ2-5,TRBD1,few,TRBV7-2,TGTGCCAGCAGCCCCTCCGGGACAGTTTACCAAGAGACCCAGTACTTC,CASSPSGTVYQETQYF
TRBJ1-5,TRBD1,NA,TRBV5-1,TGCGCCAGCAGCTACGGGACAGCCTCCCGCAATCAGCCCCAGCATTTT,CASSYGTASRNQPQHF